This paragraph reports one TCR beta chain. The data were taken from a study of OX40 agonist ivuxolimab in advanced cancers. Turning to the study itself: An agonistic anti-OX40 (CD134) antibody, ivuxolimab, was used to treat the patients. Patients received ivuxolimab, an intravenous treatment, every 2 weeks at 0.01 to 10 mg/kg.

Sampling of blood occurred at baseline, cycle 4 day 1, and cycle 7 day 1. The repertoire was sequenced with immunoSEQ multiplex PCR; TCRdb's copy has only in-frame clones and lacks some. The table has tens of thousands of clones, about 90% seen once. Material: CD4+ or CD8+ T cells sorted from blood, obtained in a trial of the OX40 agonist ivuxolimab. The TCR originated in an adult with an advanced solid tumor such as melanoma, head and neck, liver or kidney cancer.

The CDR3 sequence: CASSLRLAPPYNEQFF. CDR3 DNA: TGTGCCAGCAGCTTAAGGCTAGCACCTCCCTACAATGAGCAGTTCTTC. The genes are TRBV7-8 and TRBJ2-1; a possible D gene is TRBD2 (5 bases). V was clipped by 2 bases and J by 2 bases, with 13 bases between them. This CDR3 is 16 amino acids long. CDR1 SGHVS and CDR2 FQNEAQ come from the germline V gene.